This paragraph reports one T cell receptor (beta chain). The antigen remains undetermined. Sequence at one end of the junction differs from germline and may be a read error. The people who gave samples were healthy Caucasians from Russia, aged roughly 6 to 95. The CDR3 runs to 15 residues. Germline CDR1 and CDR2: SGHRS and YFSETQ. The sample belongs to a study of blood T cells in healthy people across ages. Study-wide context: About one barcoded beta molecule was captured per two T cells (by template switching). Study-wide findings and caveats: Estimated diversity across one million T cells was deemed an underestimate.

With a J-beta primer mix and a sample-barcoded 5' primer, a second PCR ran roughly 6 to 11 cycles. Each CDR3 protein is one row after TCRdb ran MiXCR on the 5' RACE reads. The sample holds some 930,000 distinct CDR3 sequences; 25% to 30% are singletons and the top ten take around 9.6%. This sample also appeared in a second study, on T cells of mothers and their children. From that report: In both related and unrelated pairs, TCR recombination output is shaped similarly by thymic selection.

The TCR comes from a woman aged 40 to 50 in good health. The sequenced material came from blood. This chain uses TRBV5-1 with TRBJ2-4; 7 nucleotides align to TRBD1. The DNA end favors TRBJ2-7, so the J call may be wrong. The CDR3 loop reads CAGSFSWTGNYEQYF. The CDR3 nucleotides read TGCGCCGGCAGCTTCTCGTGGACAGGCAACTACGAGCAGTACTTC.